This section outlines one TCR beta chain sequence together with its context. Its specificity is unknown. Naive CD8 cells, CD45RO-negative and positively selected for CCR7, excluded terminally differentiated effector memory CD45RA+ cells. The donor population consisted of healthy HIV-negative adults with no recent acute infections or vaccinations. This entry comes from a study of shared clonotypes between healthy human individuals. Whole-study results and caveats: Sorted-subset sequencing, rarefaction showed, was incomplete despite large depth. Genetic and exposure-history diversity was limited by the few donors.

TCRdb keeps only in-frame clones here, not all; method: immunoSEQ multiplex PCR. The table has about 2,200,000 clones, roughly 91% seen once; the top ten hold 1.5% to 2%. V lost 6 bases and J lost 2, with 10 bases in between. This CDR3 has 13 amino acids. Per germline, CDR1 MDHEN and CDR2 SYDVKM. Sequenced input: naive CD8+ T cells from PBMCs. The rearrangement uses TRBV28 and TRBJ1-2, with D hard to call. This receptor was obtained from a young man in good health. Some clones in this sample may be carry-over from other donors' samples. The CDR3 sequence: CASSPLDNYGYTF. The CDR3 region has the DNA TGTGCCAGCAGCCCCCTAGACAACTATGGCTACACCTTC.